This TCR beta chain was found in a study of blood T cell repertoires in COVID-19. Overall study context: From the United States, Italy and Spain came samples of acute and convalescent COVID-19. Sources were T cells, B-cell-depleted T cells, or PBMCs; the material itself was cDNA or gDNA.

Data came from immunoSEQ multiplex PCR; TCRdb stores just in-frame clones and leaves some out. The repertoire holds roughly 250,000 clones, with 80% to 95% as singletons. Enrolled through a virtual design, the participants were between 18 and 89 years of age and came from about two dozen US areas. Cohorts were assigned according to the clinical history that participants reported. The CDR3 has 16 amino acids. Trimming cost V 2 bases and J 3 bases, with 15 bases left between them. Germline V gene lookup returns CDR1 SGHDN and CDR2 FVKESK. The specimen sequenced was PBMCs or T cells enriched from blood (not recorded which). V gene TRBV14 combines with J gene TRBJ2-3; possible D gene TRBD1, 6 bases. This clonotype originated in a woman aged 18-29 years who had recovered from COVID-19. The CDR3 loop is CASSQFQGIITDTQYF. The CDR3 coding sequence is TGTGCCAGCAGCCAATTTCAGGGGATAATTACAGATACGCAGTATTTT.